These 23 T cell receptor beta chains originate from one sample sequenced in a study of shared clonotypes between healthy human individuals. Profiled with immunoSEQ multiplex PCR; TCRdb holds only in-frame clones, not every one. The sample lists some 2,100,000 clones; 90% to 96% were seen once. Sequencing input: naive CD4+ T cells sorted from blood. Subset defined: CD45RA+ positively selected. The source is a man in his late teens or twenties in good health.

The chain combines TRBV7-9 with TRBJ1-5; D possibly corresponds to TRBD1 (5 bases). The CDR3 is made up of 18 amino acids. The ends were cut back, 2 bases at V and 2 bases at J, with 19 bases in the middle. Germline V lookup: CDR1 SEHNR, CDR2 FQNEAQ (reference sequence). The CDR3 bases are TGTGCCAGCAGCTTAAGGGTTTTCCGAGACAGCGGCAATCAGCCCCAGCATTTT. Translated, it gives CASSLRVFRDSGNQPQHF.

The V and J genes are TRBV7-9 and TRBJ2-2, with 13 bases that match TRBD2. Germline CDR1 SEHNR, CDR2 FQNEAQ (reference sequence). The CDR3 covers 18 residues. The trim removed 5 bases at V and 6 bases at J, leaving 12 bases unmatched. The CDR3 region is CASSPGTSGMGRSGELFF. CDR3 nucleotide sequence: TGTGCCAGCAGCCCCGGGACTAGCGGGATGGGAAGGTCCGGGGAGCTGTTTTTT.

V usage is TRBV7-9 and J usage is TRBJ2-2; possibly TRBD1 for D (6 bases). V was cut by 1 base and J by 2 bases, with 8 bases left in between. CDR1 SEHNR and CDR2 FQNEAQ come from the germline V gene (reference sequence). CDR3 length: 15 residues. The CDR3 protein is CASSLGGGNTGELFF. The CDR3 DNA reads as TGTGCCAGCAGCTTAGGAGGGGGAAACACCGGGGAGCTGTTTTTT.

Of note for this clone: Other DNA sequences in the same sample also yield this CDR3. The chain couples TRBV18 to TRBJ2-7; 7 nucleotides line up with TRBD2. The germline gives CDR1 KGHSH, CDR2 LQKENI. The CDR3 consists of 14 residues. After removal of 0 bases from V and 1 base from J, the junction contained 0 bases not matched to a gene. The CDR3 reads CASSPPGGSYEQYF. The CDR3 DNA is TGTGCCAGCTCACCACCCGGGGGGTCCTACGAGCAGTACTTC.

The chain combines TRBV27 with TRBJ1-5; 7 bases fit TRBD1. Germline V gene data show CDR1 as MNHEY and CDR2 as SMNVEV (reference sequence). V shed 5 bases, J shed 0 bases, and the junction held 4 bases outside the gene matches. There are 15 residues in the CDR3. Written as DNA, the CDR3 is TGTGCCAGCAGTAGGACAGGACATAGCAATCAGCCCCAGCATTTT. Translation: CASSRTGHSNQPQHF.

This clone was counted only a few times. The V and J genes are TRBV4-3 and TRBJ1-2, with D uncertain. Per germline, CDR1 LGHNA and CDR2 YSLEER. Trimming cost V 1 base and J 4 bases, with 13 bases left between them. The CDR3 has 15 residues. The CDR3 loop is CASSQGDGKGYGYTF. Written as DNA, the CDR3 is TGCGCCAGCAGCCAAGGGGATGGGAAGGGCTATGGCTACACCTTC.

This chain uses TRBV18 with TRBJ2-1, with D possibly being TRBD2 (5 bases). V was pared by 6 bases and J by 7 bases, with 16 bases between. Germline lookup yields CDR1 KGHSH and CDR2 LQKENI. The length of the CDR3 is 14 residues. CDR3 DNA sequence: TGTGCCAGCTCCCTCGAGGGAACTAGTAATGAGCAGTTCTTC. As protein: CASSLEGTSNEQFF.

This clone was found a few times. This sample includes further DNA sequences coding for the same CDR3. The chain carries TRBV5-1 and TRBJ1-5; tentative D call: TRBD1 (5 bases). The CDR3 consists of 14 residues. The germline V gene encodes CDR1 SGHRS and CDR2 YFSETQ. The germline V and J ends were trimmed by 3 bases and 0 bases, with 7 bases remaining between them. The DNA for the CDR3 is TGCGCCAGCAGCTCGGGGGATAGCAATCAGCCCCAGCATTTT. Encoded protein: CASSSGDSNQPQHF.

Comments on this clone: At one end, the junction sequence differs from germline, possibly due to a read error. V gene TRBV7-7 combines with J gene TRBJ2-5, with 9 bases matching TRBD1. CDR1 and CDR2 from the germline V gene are SSHAT and FNYEAQ (reference sequence). The CDR3 has 13 residues. The DNA for the CDR3 is TGTGCTAGCAGTAGGACAGGGGTAGAGACCCAGTACTTC. Residues: CASSRTGVETQYF. Together with reference TRBV7-7 and TRBJ2-5, the CDR3 gives the full variable domain: GAGVSQSPRYKVTKRGQDVTLRCDPISSHATLYWYQQALGQGPEFLTYFNYEAQPDKSGLPSDRFSAERPEGSISTLTIQRTEQRDSAMYRCASSRTGVETQYFGPGTRLLVL.

This sequence joins TRBV2 and TRBJ1-5, with D unclear. The V end lost 4 bases, the J end lost 3 bases, and 10 bases lay between the germline ends. The CDR3 sequence is 14 residues long. Germline-derived CDR1 and CDR2 are SNHLY and FYNNEI. The CDR3 DNA sequence: TGTGCCAGCAGTGCTATTAATACCAATCAGCCCCAGCATTTT. Amino acid sequence: CASSAINTNQPQHF.

Regarding this clone: Distinct nucleotide sequences in the sample also encode this CDR3. The genes are TRBV5-4 and TRBJ2-5, with TRBD2 as a possible D gene (5 bases). Deletions cut 0 bases from V and 4 bases from J, with 7 bases between. The CDR3 sequence is 13 residues long. CDR1 is SGHNT, CDR2 YYREEE, per germline (reference sequence). The CDR3 DNA sequence: TGTGCCAGCAGCTTGGCCGGAGGAGAGACCCAGTACTTC. Translation gives CASSLAGGETQYF.

V gene TRBV20-1 combines with J gene TRBJ2-1; D is unresolved. The CDR3 is 11 residues long. Trimming left V 0 bases short and J 8 bases short, with 5 bases between. Germline CDR1 reads DFQATT; CDR2 reads SNEGSKA (reference sequence). CDR3 sequence: CSARDADEQFF. CDR3 nucleotide sequence: TGCAGTGCTAGAGACGCGGATGAGCAGTTCTTC.

The chain has TRBV27 and TRBJ1-6, with 8 positions matching TRBD1. The CDR3 contains 14 residues. V was clipped by 6 bases and J by 9 bases; unmatched bases: 7. The germline gives CDR1 MNHEY, CDR2 SMNVEV (reference sequence). In nucleotides, the CDR3 is TGTGCCAGCAGGTGGACAGGGATAGGTTCACCCCTCCACTTT. It encodes CASRWTGIGSPLHF.

The V and J genes are TRBV6-5 and TRBJ1-4; TRBD1 aligns across 7 bases. Germline V gene data show CDR1 as MNHEY and CDR2 as SVGAGI. The length of the CDR3 is 13 residues. The ends lost 8 bases at V and 8 bases at J; junction bases unmatched: 8. The DNA for the CDR3 is TGTGCCAGCTCCCGTGGCAGGGGGGAAAAACTGTTTTTT. It specifies CASSRGRGEKLFF.

As to this clone: The sample has other DNA sequences that encode this CDR3 too. The V gene is TRBV7-2, the J gene TRBJ2-7, with D unresolved. CDR1 SGHTA and CDR2 FQGNSA come from the germline V gene. The CDR3 contains 12 residues. Deletions cut 5 bases from V and 3 bases from J, with 8 bases between. Written as DNA, the CDR3 is TGTGCCAGCAGCGTAGACTTCTACGAGCAGTACTTC. As protein: CASSVDFYEQYF.

This rearrangement joins TRBV7-3 to TRBJ2-6; D is tentatively TRBD1 or TRBD2 (6 bases each). The CDR3 has 18 residues. Trimming took off 1 base at V and 2 bases at J, with 15 bases between the two ends. CDR1 and CDR2 from the germline V gene are SGHTA and FQGTGA. CDR3 loop: CASSLNVPGATGANVLTF. CDR3 in DNA: TGTGCCAGCAGCTTAAATGTACCGGGGGCGACTGGGGCCAACGTCCTGACTTTC.

This chain links TRBV29-1 with TRBJ1-2; 12 bases line up with TRBD1. Trimming removed 4 bases from V and 8 bases from J; junction bases left unmatched: 17. Germline values: CDR1 SQVTM, CDR2 ANQGSEA. This CDR3 spans 17 amino acids. The DNA for the CDR3 is TGCAGCGTTGTCTATGGGCGCCAGGGACAGGGGGCGAGAGGCTACACCTTC. This sequence encodes CSVVYGRQGQGARGYTF.

CDR3 in DNA: TGCGCCAGCAGCCAAGATGTACCGCCGGGACTAGTAAGGTACGAGCAGTACTTC. It codes for CASSQDVPPGLVRYEQYF. The chain uses TRBV4-1 and TRBJ2-7; 8 nucleotides line up with TRBD2. The CDR3 sequence is 18 residues long. J gave up 4 bases and V 0 bases, and 14 bases lay outside the gene matches. The germline V gene encodes CDR1 MGHRA and CDR2 YSYEKL.

The V and J genes are TRBV7-2 and TRBJ2-7, with 7 positions matching TRBD1. Germline CDR1 and CDR2: SGHTA and FQGNSA. Unmatched junction bases numbered 4, after V lost 3 bases and J lost 2 bases. This CDR3 has 14 amino acids. The chain's CDR3 is CASSLGTDTYEQYF. DNA for the CDR3: TGTGCCAGCAGCTTGGGGACAGACACCTACGAGCAGTACTTC.

The chain is built from TRBV6-1 and TRBJ2-6; D remains ambiguous. V shed 5 bases and J shed 2 bases, with 7 bases lying between them. There are 14 residues in the CDR3. The germline CDR1 and CDR2 sequences are MNHNS and SASEGT. CDR3 residues: CASSWGAGANVLTF. Written as DNA, the CDR3 is TGTGCCAGCAGTTGGGGTGCTGGGGCCAACGTCCTGACTTTC.

V gene TRBV7-2 combines with J gene TRBJ2-2; D perhaps matches TRBD1 (6 bases). The V end was cut by 2 bases, the J end by 7 bases, with 17 bases between. This CDR3 is 16 amino acids long. Germline assignment: CDR1 SGHTA and CDR2 FQGNSA. The CDR3, as DNA: TGTGCCAGCAGCTTAAGAGGGCAGGGGAGTGGCGGGGAGCTGTTTTTT. Translated: CASSLRGQGSGGELFF.

This clone was recorded only once. A junction end diverges from the germline sequence, so it may reflect a read error. The same CDR3 arises from other DNA sequences in this sample as well. CDR3 amino acids: CASSAGGETQYF. The CDR3 DNA sequence: TGTGCTAGCAGCGCAGGGGGGGAGACCCAGTACTTC. The chain carries TRBV7-7 and TRBJ2-5, with D possibly matching TRBD1 (7 bases). There are 12 residues in the CDR3. Germline V gene lookup returns CDR1 SSHAT and CDR2 FNYEAQ (reference sequence). The full variable domain, rest sourced from reference TRBV7-7 and TRBJ2-5, is GAGVSQSPRYKVTKRGQDVTLRCDPISSHATLYWYQQALGQGPEFLTYFNYEAQPDKSGLPSDRFSAERPEGSISTLTIQRTEQRDSAMYRCASSAGGETQYFGPGTRLLVL.

CDR3 coding DNA: TGCGCCAGCAGCTACATAGCGGGAGGGCCTCAGTTCTTC. Protein: CASSYIAGGPQFF. This chain joins TRBV4-1 and TRBJ2-1, with TRBD2 identical over 11 bases. Germline CDR1 MGHRA, CDR2 YSYEKL. The ends lost 5 bases at V and 13 bases at J; junction bases unmatched: 7. The CDR3 loop spans 13 amino acids.